This T cell receptor (beta chain) was sequenced during a study of OX40 agonist ivuxolimab in advanced cancers. For the study at large: Among those enrolled, mean age was 60 years (range roughly 20 to 79) and approximately 83% were male.

The timepoints at which blood was sampled were baseline, cycle 4 day 1, and cycle 7 day 1. From germline, CDR1 is SGHVS and CDR2 FNYEAQ. V lost 5 bases to trimming and J lost 0 bases, with 23 bases between them. There are 18 residues in the CDR3. General study points: CD4+ and CD8+ blood T cells expanded clonally by week 6 at 0.1 to 3.0 mg/kg.

Profiling relied on immunoSEQ multiplex PCR, and the TCRdb table lists in-frame clones only, not all of them. The data contain 50,000 to 65,000 clones, 80% to 95% of them singletons. As concerns this clone: Its antigen is not known.

The chain uses TRBV7-6 and TRBJ2-7, with unresolved D. The sequences come from CD4+ or CD8+ T cells sorted from blood, collected in a trial of the OX40 agonist ivuxolimab. This clonotype was sampled from an adult with an advanced solid tumor such as melanoma, head and neck, liver or kidney cancer. The CDR3 coding sequence is TGTGCCAGCAGCGCGGCCGCAGTCCTCCAGAAAACCTCCTACGAGCAGTACTTC. It is translated as CASSAAAVLQKTSYEQYF.